This T cell receptor (beta chain) derives from a study of shared clonotypes between healthy human individuals. Produced via immunoSEQ multiplex PCR; TCRdb's table is partial and in-frame only. The sample holds hundreds of thousands of clones, 73% seen once. Study-wide findings and caveats: Sharing of clonotypes among donors was expected to vary with sequencing depth. The four-donor shared clonotypes exceeded non-shared clonotypes in generation probability, with non-shared ones scoring lower.

This clone was picked up one time. Its cognate antigen is unknown. Sequenced sample: memory CD4+ T cells sorted from blood. Noted subset: CD45RA-negative fraction. The receptor's source is a woman in her thirties in good health.

This CDR3 is CASSLSGAVGGELFF. DNA of the CDR3: TGTGCCAGCAGCTTATCTGGAGCAGTAGGCGGGGAGCTGTTTTTT. The chain uses TRBV7-9 and TRBJ2-2; D unclear. CDR3 length: 15 residues. V lost 2 bases, J lost 7 bases, and 14 bases lay in between. Germline V lookup: CDR1 SEHNR, CDR2 FQNEAQ (reference sequence). The complete variable domain, with remaining parts taken from reference TRBV7-9 and TRBJ2-2, reads DTGVSQNPRHKITKRGQNVTFRCDPISEHNRLYWYRQTLGQGPEFLTYFQNEAQLEKSRLLSDRFSAERPKGSFSTLEIQRTEQGDSAMYLCASSLSGAVGGELFFGEGSRLTVL.